The clone carrying this TCR beta chain came up once. Antigen specificity is unknown. Germline V lookup: CDR1 MNHEY, CDR2 SMNVEV (reference sequence). The CDR3 spans 14 residues. Trimming took 5 bases from V and 6 from J; bases not matched to a gene: 7. The sample originates from a study of cytomegalovirus exposure and HLA in healthy donors. The study, taken as a whole, reports: Cytomegalovirus association was assigned to more than 150 TCR beta chains.

The PCR was carried out with 60 Vbeta primers and 13 Jbeta primers. Profiled with immunoSEQ multiplex PCR; TCRdb holds only in-frame clones, not every one. The repertoire holds under 200,000 clones, with roughly 80% as singletons. This TCR was recovered from a woman under 30 in good health and CMV-seronegative. Source material: PBMCs. V usage is TRBV27 and J usage is TRBJ1-5; 7 nucleotides agree with TRBD1. CDR3 region: CASSLGGQLQPQHF. The CDR3 DNA sequence: TGTGCCAGCAGTCTGGGGGGACAGCTTCAGCCCCAGCATTTT.